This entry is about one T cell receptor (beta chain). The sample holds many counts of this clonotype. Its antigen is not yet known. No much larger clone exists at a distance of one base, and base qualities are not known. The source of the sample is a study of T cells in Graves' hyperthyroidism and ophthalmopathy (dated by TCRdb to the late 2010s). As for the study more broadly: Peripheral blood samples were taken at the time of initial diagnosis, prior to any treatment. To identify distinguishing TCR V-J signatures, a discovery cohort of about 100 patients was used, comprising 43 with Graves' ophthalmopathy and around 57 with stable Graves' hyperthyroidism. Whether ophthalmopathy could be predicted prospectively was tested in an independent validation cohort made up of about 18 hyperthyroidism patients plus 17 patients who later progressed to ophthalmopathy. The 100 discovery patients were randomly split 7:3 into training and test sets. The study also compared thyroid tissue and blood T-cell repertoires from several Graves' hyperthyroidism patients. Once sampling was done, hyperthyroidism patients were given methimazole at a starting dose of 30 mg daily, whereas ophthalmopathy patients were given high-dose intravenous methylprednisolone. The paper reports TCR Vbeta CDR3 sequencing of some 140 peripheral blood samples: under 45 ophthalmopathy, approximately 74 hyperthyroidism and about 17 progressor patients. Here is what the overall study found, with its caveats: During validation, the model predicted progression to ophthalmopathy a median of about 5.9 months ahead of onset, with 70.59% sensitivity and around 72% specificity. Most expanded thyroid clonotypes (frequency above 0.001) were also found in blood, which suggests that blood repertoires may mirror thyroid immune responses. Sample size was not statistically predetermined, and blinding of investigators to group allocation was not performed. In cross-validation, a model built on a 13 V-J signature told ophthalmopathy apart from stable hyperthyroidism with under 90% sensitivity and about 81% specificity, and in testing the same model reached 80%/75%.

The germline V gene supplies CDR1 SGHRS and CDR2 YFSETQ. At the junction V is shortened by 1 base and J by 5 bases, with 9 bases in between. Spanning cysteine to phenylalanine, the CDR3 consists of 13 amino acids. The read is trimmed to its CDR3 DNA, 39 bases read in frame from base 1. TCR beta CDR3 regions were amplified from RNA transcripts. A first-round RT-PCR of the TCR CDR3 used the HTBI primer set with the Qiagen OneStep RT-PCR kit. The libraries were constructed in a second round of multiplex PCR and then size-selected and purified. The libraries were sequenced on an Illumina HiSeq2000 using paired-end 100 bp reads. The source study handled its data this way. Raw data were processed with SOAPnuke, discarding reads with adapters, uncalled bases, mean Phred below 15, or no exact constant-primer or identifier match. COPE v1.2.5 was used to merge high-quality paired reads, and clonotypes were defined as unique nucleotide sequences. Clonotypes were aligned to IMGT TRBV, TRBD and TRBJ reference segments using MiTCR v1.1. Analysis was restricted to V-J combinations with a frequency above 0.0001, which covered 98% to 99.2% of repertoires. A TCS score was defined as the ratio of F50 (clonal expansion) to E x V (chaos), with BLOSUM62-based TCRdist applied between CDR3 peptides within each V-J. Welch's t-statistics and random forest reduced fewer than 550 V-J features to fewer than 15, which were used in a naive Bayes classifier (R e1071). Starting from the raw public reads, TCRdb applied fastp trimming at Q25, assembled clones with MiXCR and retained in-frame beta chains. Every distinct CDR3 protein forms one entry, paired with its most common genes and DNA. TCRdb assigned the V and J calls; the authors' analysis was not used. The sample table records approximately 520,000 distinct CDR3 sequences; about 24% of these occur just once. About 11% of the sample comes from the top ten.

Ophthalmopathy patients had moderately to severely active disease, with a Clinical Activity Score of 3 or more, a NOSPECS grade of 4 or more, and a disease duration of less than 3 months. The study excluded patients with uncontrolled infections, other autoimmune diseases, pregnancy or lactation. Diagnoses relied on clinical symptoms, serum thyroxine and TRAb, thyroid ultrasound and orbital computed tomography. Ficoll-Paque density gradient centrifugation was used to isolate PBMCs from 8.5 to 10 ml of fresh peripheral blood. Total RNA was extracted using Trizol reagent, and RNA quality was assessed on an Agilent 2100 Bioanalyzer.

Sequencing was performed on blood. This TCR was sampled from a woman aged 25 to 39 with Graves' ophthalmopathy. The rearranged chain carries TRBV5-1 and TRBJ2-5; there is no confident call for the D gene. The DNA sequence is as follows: TGCGCCAGCAGCTTGATTTGGTGGGAGACCCAGTACTTC. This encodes CASSLIWWETQYF.